This TCR beta chain was recorded in a study of blood T cell repertoires in COVID-19. In the study overall: Nucleic acid was either cDNA or gDNA, and it came from T cells, B-cell-depleted T cells, or PBMCs.

CDR1 is LGHDT, CDR2 YNNKEL, per germline (reference sequence). The CDR3 sequence is 14 residues long. Trimming cost V 0 bases and J 8 bases, with 10 bases left between them. In the source study's methods: Using reference gene primer amplification, nucleated cell counts were estimated. TCRdb's table, derived via immunoSEQ multiplex PCR, lists solely in-frame clones and lacks some. The DNA was the basis for D and trimming; V, J and clone size are from that table. The sample has about 55,000 clones, approximately 90% seen once. V and J are TRBV3-1 (or the pseudogene TRBV3-2) and TRBJ1-4; no reliable D call. Sequencing used peripheral blood. The clonotype comes from a human donor with active COVID-19. The donor label of this sample is uncertain. CDR3 DNA: TGTGCCAGCAGCCAAGATCAAGCTAGCGAAAAACTGTTTTTT. Amino acid sequence: CASSQDQASEKLFF.